The rows below give T cell receptor beta chains drawn from one sample of a study of CD8 T cells in ankylosing spondylitis. A single record per CDR3 protein comes from TCRdb applying MiXCR to the 5' RACE reads. The table includes about 800,000 distinct CDR3 sequences, 12% detected once. The sample was blood, either unsorted or a sorted T cell fraction (not recorded which). These receptors were obtained from a male donor with ankylosing spondylitis. Each CDR3 is given with its conserved first and last residue. D genes are given only for firm matches. Size tells how often a clone was seen (once, few, many) or the class of an expanded clone, and some rows leave it out.

>many|TRBD1|TRBV7-2|TRBJ2-3
CASSLQGAEDTQYF
TGTGCCAGCAGTTTACAGGGGGCGGAAGATACGCAGTATTTT
>.|.|TRBV9|TRBJ2-1
CASSTHRIGRGLDEQFF
TGTGCCAGCAGCACCCACAGAATCGGGAGAGGGTTGGATGAGCAGTTCTTC
>.|TRBD1|TRBV6-2/TRBV6-3|TRBJ2-3
CASSLTGGRTDTQYF
TGTGCCAGCAGTTTGACAGGGGGCCGGACAGATACGCAGTATTTT
>.|TRBD2|TRBV20-1|TRBJ2-3
CSANQLAGAGTDTQYF
TGCAGTGCTAACCAACTAGCGGGAGCCGGCACAGATACGCAGTATTTT
>many|.|TRBV7-2|TRBJ1-3
CASSLGVLSGNTIYF
TGTGCCAGCAGCTTAGGTGTACTCTCTGGAAACACCATATATTTT
>many|.|TRBV21-1|TRBJ1-5
CASCRDRDQPQHF
TGTGCCAGCTGCCGGGACAGGGACCAGCCCCAGCATTTT
>.|.|TRBV7-6|TRBJ1-2
CASSDPGRLPGGYTF
TGTGCCAGCAGCGATCCTGGGCGCCTCCCAGGGGGCTACACCTTC
>few|.|TRBV6-2/TRBV6-3|TRBJ1-5
CASSYSPRTAGGNQPQHF
TGTGCCAGCAGTTATAGCCCGCGGACAGCGGGGGGGAATCAGCCCCAGCATTTT
>.|.|TRBV7-2|TRBJ1-1
CASSHRQLSTEAFF
TGTGCCAGCAGCCATAGGCAACTGAGCACTGAAGCTTTCTTT
>few|.|TRBV20-1|TRBJ2-3
CSARPIREDTQYF
TGCAGTGCTAGACCGATCCGGGAAGATACGCAGTATTTT
>few|TRBD2|TRBV12-3/TRBV12-4|TRBJ2-1
CASSLGWGSGTRLEQFF
TGTGCCAGCAGTTTGGGGTGGGGTAGCGGGACCAGATTGGAGCAGTTCTTC
>many|.|TRBV12-3/TRBV12-4|TRBJ1-4
CASRTTVGRGTNEKLFF
TGTGCCAGCAGGACTACAGTGGGCAGGGGAACTAATGAAAAACTGTTTTTT
>many|.|TRBV12-3/TRBV12-4|TRBJ2-1
CASRWSGNEQFF
TGTGCCAGCAGGTGGTCGGGGAATGAGCAGTTCTTC
>.|.|TRBV20-1|TRBJ2-2
CSARRPSVAAGELFF
TGCAGTGCTAGAAGGCCGAGCGTTGCGGCCGGGGAGCTGTTTTTT
>few|.|TRBV20-1|TRBJ2-7
CSARDLGGEQYF
TGCAGTGCTAGAGATTTGGGGGGCGAGCAGTACTTC
>many|.|TRBV30|TRBJ2-2
CAWSNLHFTGELFF
TGTGCCTGGAGCAATTTACATTTCACCGGGGAGCTGTTTTTT
>few|.|TRBV6-2/TRBV6-3|TRBJ1-1
CASSYSYRARTEAFF
TGTGCCAGCAGTTACTCGTACAGGGCCCGCACTGAAGCTTTCTTT
>.|TRBD1|TRBV28|TRBJ1-5
CASSGGQGSPPQHF
TGTGCCAGCAGTGGGGGACAGGGAAGTCCGCCCCAGCATTTT
>few|.|TRBV5-1|TRBJ1-1
CASSKDNAGHYAPEAFF
TGCGCCAGCAGCAAAGACAATGCAGGACACTACGCTCCTGAAGCTTTCTTT
>.|.|TRBV6-2/TRBV6-3|TRBJ2-5
CASSWTTETQYF
TGTGCCAGCAGTTGGACGACGGAGACCCAGTACTTC
>few|.|TRBV20-1|TRBJ2-3
CSAAGHGNTDTQYF
TGCAGTGCAGCGGGACACGGGAACACAGATACGCAGTATTTT
>many|.|TRBV28|TRBJ2-5
CASSQAGSETQYF
TGTGCCAGCAGTCAAGCGGGCTCTGAGACCCAGTACTTC
>.|.|TRBV25-1|TRBJ2-3
CASSDVGGGRADTQYF
TGTGCCAGCAGTGACGTCGGCGGAGGAAGGGCAGATACGCAGTATTTT
>many|TRBD1|TRBV28|TRBJ1-5
CASSGQAFGARNQPQHF
TGTGCCAGCAGTGGACAGGCGTTTGGGGCGCGCAATCAGCCCCAGCATTTT
>.|.|TRBV11-2|TRBJ2-7
CASSLVSGTPYEQYF
TGTGCCAGCAGCTTAGTTTCAGGGACTCCCTACGAGCAGTACTTC
>.|.|TRBV20-1|TRBJ2-7
CSAETGSSYEQYF
TGCAGTGCTGAGACCGGTAGCTCCTACGAGCAGTACTTC
>.|.|TRBV12-3/TRBV12-4|TRBJ1-5
CASSANSQPQHF
TGTGCCAGCAGTGCAAATAGTCAGCCCCAGCATTTT
>many|TRBD1|TRBV5-1|TRBJ2-5
CASSYSGTEETQYF
TGCGCCAGCAGCTATTCCGGGACAGAAGAGACCCAGTACTTC
>few|TRBD1|TRBV7-2|TRBJ1-2
CASSLGDRGDGYTF
TGTGCCAGCAGCTTAGGGGACAGGGGGGATGGCTACACCTTC
>few|.|TRBV4-1|TRBJ2-1
CASSQGGQSSYNEQFF
TGCGCCAGCAGCCAGGGGGGGCAGAGCTCCTACAATGAGCAGTTCTTC
>.|TRBD1|TRBV10-3|TRBJ1-1
CAISEQGAVLTGAFF
TGTGCCATCAGTGAACAGGGGGCGGTCTTAACCGGAGCTTTCTTT
>.|TRBD2|TRBV20-1|TRBJ2-1
CSARERGLYNEQFF
TGCAGTGCTAGAGAGAGGGGACTATACAATGAGCAGTTCTTC
>.|TRBD1|TRBV5-1|TRBJ2-7
CASSRQGFFEQYF
TGCGCCAGCAGCCGACAGGGTTTCTTCGAGCAGTACTTC
>.|.|TRBV2|TRBJ2-5
CASSGVRDFGETQYF
TGTGCCAGCAGTGGGGTCAGGGATTTTGGAGAGACCCAGTACTTC
>.|.|TRBV20-1|TRBJ2-1
CSAGSLDGGSYNEQFF
TGCAGTGCTGGAAGCTTGGACGGAGGCTCCTACAATGAGCAGTTCTTC
>.|.|TRBV20-1|TRBJ2-7
CSAPYEAAYEQYF
TGCAGTGCTCCCTATGAGGCCGCCTACGAGCAGTACTTC
>.|.|TRBV18|TRBJ2-1
CASSPPGQANEQFF
TGTGCCAGCTCACCACCGGGCCAAGCGAATGAGCAGTTCTTC
>once|.|TRBV24-1|TRBJ2-5
CATSDRTTNRETQYF
TGTGCCACCAGTGATCGAACGACAAATAGGGAGACCCAGTACTTC
>.|TRBD1|TRBV28|TRBJ2-7
CASSYGAGTDSYEQYF
TGTGCCAGCAGTTACGGGGCCGGGACAGACTCCTACGAGCAGTACTTC